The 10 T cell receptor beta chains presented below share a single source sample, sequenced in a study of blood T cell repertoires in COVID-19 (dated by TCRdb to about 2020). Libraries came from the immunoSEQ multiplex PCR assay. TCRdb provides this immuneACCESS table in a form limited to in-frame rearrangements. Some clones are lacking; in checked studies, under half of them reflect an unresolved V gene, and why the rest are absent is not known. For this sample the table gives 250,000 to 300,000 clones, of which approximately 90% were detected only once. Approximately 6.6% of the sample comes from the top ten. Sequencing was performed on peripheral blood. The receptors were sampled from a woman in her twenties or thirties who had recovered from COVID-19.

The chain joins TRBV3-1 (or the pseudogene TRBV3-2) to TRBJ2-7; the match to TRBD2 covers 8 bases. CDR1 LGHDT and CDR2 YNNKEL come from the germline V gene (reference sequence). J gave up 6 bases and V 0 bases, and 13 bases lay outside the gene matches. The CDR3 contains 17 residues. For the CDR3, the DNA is TGTGCCAGCAGCCAAGATGGGAGTCGGGGGGGGCTGTGCGAGCAGTACTTC. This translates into CASSQDGSRGGLCEQYF.

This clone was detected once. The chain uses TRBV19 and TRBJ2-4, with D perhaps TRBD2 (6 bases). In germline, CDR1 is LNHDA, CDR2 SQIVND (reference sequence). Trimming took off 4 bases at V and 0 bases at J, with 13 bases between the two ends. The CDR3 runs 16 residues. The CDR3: CASSTGTVLAKNIQYF. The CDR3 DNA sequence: TGTGCCAGTAGTACCGGGACTGTCCTAGCCAAAAACATTCAGTACTTC. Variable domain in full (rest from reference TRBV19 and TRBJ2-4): DGGITQSPKYLFRKEGQNVTLSCEQNLNHDAMYWYRQDPGQGLRLIYYSQIVNDFQKGDIAEGYSVSREKKESFPLTVTSAQKNPTAFYLCASSTGTVLAKNIQYFGAGTRLSVL.

The CDR3 is CASSRSAGELFF. CDR3 bases: TGTGCCAGCAGCCGAAGCGCCGGGGAGCTGTTTTTT. The gene calls are TRBV5-6 and TRBJ2-2, with unresolved D. Germline V CDR1 and CDR2: SGHDT, YYEEEE. Trimming pared 4 bases from V and 6 bases from J, leaving 7 bases between. The CDR3 runs to 12 residues.

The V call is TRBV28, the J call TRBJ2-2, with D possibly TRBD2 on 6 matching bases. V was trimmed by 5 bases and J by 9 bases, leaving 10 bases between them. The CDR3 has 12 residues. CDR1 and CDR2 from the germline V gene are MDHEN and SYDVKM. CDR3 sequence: CASSPGTRELFF. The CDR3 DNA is TGTGCCAGCAGTCCAGGGACTCGGGAGCTGTTTTTT.

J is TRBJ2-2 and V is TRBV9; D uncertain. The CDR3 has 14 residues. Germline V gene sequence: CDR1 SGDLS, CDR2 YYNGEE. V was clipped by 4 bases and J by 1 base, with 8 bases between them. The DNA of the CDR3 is TGTGCCAGCAGCTTCCGACAGAACACCGGGGAGCTGTTTTTT. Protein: CASSFRQNTGELFF.

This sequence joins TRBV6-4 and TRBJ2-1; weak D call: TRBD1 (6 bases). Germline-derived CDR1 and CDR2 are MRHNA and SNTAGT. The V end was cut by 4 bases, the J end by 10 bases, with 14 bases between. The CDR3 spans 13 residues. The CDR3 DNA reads TGTGCCAGCAGTGGCCCGAACAGGGAAGAGCAGTTCTTC. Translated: CASSGPNREEQFF.

The CDR3 sequence is CASSLERQGGGYTF. CDR3 nucleotide sequence: TGCGCCAGCAGCTTGGAACGTCAGGGAGGTGGCTACACCTTC. The rearrangement joins TRBV5-1 to TRBJ1-2, with D tentatively TRBD1 (5 bases). V was pared by 0 bases and J by 7 bases, with 13 bases between. Germline loops: CDR1 SGHRS, CDR2 YFSETQ. This CDR3 has 14 residues.

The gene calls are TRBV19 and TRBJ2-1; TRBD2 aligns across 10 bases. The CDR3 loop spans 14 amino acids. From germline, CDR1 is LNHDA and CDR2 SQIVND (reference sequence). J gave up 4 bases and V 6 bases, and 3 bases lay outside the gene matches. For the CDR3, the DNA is TGTGCCAGTAGAGCTAGCGGGGGATACAATGAGCAGTTCTTC. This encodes CASRASGGYNEQFF.

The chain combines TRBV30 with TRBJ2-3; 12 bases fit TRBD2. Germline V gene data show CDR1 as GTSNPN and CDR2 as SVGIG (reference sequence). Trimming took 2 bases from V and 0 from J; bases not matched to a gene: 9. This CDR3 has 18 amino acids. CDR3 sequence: CAWSFTSGGYSSTDTQYF. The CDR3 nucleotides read TGTGCCTGGAGTTTTACTAGCGGGGGGTATTCTAGCACAGATACGCAGTATTTT.

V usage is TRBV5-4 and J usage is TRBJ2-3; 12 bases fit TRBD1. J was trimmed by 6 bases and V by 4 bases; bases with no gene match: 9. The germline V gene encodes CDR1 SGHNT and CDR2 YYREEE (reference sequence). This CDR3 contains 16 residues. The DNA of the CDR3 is TGTGCCAGCAGCACCCGGGACAGGGGGCTTTCGGATACGCAGTATTTT. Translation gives CASSTRDRGLSDTQYF. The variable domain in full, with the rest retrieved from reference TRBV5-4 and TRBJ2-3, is ETGVTQSPTHLIKTRGQQVTLRCSSQSGHNTVSWYQQALGQGPQFIFQYYREEENGRGNFPPRFSGLQFPNYSSELNVNALELDDSALYLCASSTRDRGLSDTQYFGPGTRLTVL.